This T cell receptor (beta chain) was profiled in a study of blood T cell repertoires in COVID-19. Study as a whole: There were acute and convalescent COVID-19 samples, and they came from the United States, Italy and Spain.

The CDR3 length is 16 residues. CDR1 LNHDA and CDR2 SQIVND come from the germline V gene (reference sequence). V gave up 4 bases and J gave up 0 bases; unmatched junction bases: 2. In the authors' methods: Reference gene primer amplification yielded estimated nucleated cell counts. This table comes from immunoSEQ multiplex PCR, and its TCRdb copy is limited to in-frame clones, with some not included. That table gives V, J and clone size, and the DNA gave D and trimming. The table records approximately 200,000 clones, around four fifths of them present only once. The genes are TRBV19 and TRBJ1-6; 8 nucleotides agree with TRBD1. The source is a woman older than 75 with COVID-19, enrolled during active disease. Sample: peripheral blood. CDR3 nucleotides: TGTGCCAGTAGTACTACAGGGGGCTCCTATAATTCACCCCTCCACTTT. Its translation is CASSTTGGSYNSPLHF.